Reported below is one TCR beta chain. Methods used by the authors: Estimated nucleated cell counts came from reference gene primer amplification. The repertoire was sequenced with immunoSEQ multiplex PCR; TCRdb's copy has only in-frame clones and lacks some. V and J calls plus clone size are reproduced from that table; the DNA served to infer D and trimming. The table lists roughly 60,000 clones, around 86% of them singletons. The data are from a study of blood T cell repertoires in COVID-19. On the study more broadly: COVID-19 samples from acute and convalescent phases originated in the United States, Italy and Spain. Sample material is recorded as cDNA or gDNA derived from T cells, B-cell-depleted T cells, or PBMCs.

What was sequenced was peripheral blood. This sequence originates from a woman older than 75 with acute or convalescent COVID-19.

The CDR3 loop is CASKKEASGVGTQYF. In DNA, the CDR3 is TGTGCTAGCAAAAAGGAGGCTAGCGGGGTAGGGACCCAGTACTTC. V and J are TRBV12-5 and TRBJ2-5; the match to TRBD2 covers 9 bases. CDR3 length equals 15 residues. Trimming removed 9 bases from V and 7 bases from J; junction bases left unmatched: 15. Germline assignment: CDR1 LGHNT and CDR2 FRNRAP.